This T cell receptor (beta chain) comes out of a study of blood T cell repertoires in COVID-19. CDR3 length equals 14 residues. CDR1 is LNHDA and CDR2 is SQIVND in the germline V gene (reference sequence). Trimming shortened V by 5 bases and J by 0 bases, and 9 bases separated the two germline ends. Some clones are missing from TCRdb's copy, which holds only in-frame ones; the method was immunoSEQ multiplex PCR. Here the sample spans roughly 250,000 clones, more than 85% being singletons. Adults between about 18 and 95 years of age took part from some 25 US areas. Cohort 3 donors counted as recovered after two negative PCRs, clearance, or resolved symptoms.

Sequencing was performed on PBMCs or T cells enriched from blood (not recorded which). This TCR was recovered from a man in his forties who had recovered from COVID-19. The chain uses TRBV19 and TRBJ2-3; no clear D. CDR3 region: CASSYSSSTDTQYF. The CDR3 DNA is TGTGCCAGTAGTTACAGCTCTAGCACAGATACGCAGTATTTT.